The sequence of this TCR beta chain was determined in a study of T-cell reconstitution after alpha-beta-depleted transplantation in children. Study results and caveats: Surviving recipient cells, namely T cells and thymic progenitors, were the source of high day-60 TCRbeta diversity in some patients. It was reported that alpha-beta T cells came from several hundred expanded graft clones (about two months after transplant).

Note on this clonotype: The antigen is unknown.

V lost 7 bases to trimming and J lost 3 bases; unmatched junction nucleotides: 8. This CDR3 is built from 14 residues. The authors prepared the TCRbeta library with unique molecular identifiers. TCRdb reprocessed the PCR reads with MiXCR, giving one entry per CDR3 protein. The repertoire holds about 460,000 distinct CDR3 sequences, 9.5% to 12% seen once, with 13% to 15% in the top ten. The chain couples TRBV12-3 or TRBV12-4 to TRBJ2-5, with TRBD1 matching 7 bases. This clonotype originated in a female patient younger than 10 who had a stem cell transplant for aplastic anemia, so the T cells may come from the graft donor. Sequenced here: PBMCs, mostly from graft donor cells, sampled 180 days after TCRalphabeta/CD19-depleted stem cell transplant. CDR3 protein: CASTFNRGKETQYF. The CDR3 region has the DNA TGTGCCAGCACTTTTAACAGGGGAAAAGAGACCCAGTACTTC.